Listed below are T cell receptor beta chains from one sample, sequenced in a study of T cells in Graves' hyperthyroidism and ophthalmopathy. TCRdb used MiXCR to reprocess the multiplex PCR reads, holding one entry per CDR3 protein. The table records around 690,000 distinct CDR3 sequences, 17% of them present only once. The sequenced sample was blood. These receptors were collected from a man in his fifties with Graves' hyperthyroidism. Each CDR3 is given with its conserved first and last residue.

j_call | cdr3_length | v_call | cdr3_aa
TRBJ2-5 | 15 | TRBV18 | CASSPGPSHSTHEYF
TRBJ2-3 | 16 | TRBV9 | CASSPPGLASTDTQYF
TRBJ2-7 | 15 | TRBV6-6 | CASSYFPGQGGEQYF
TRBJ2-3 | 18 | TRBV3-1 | CASSQDLSAGASTDTQYF
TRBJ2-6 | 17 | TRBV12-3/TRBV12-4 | CASSPGQGASGANVLTF
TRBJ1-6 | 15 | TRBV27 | CASSWDSSYNSPLHF
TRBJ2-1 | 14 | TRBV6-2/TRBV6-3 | CASSVVDPHNEQFF
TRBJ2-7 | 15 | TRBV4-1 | CASSQADYVRHEQYF
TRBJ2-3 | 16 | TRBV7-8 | CASSSLRVASPDTQYF
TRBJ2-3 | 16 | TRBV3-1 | CASSPYFAGNTDTQYF
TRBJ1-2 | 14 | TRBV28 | CASSSLQGGYGYTF
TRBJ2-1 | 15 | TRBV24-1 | CATSDMGLAGGEQFF
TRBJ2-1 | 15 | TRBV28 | CASSLPLVAANEQFF
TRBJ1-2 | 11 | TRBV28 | CASDLQGGYTF
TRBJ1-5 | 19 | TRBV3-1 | CASSPVMVTGTSRNQPQHF
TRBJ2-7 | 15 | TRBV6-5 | CASSYSDTLSYEQYF
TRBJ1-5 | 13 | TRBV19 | CASSANGNQPQHF
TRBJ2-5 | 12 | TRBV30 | CAWSVWSETQYF
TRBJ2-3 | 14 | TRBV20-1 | CSARRELRLDTQYF
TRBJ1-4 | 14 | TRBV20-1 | CSASPGGPNEKLFF
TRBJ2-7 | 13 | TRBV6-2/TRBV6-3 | CASSNGLNYEQYF
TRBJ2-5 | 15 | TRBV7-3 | CASSLKREVPETQYF
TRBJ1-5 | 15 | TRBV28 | CASSKGQDGNQPQHF
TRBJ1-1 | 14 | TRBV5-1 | CASSLGGEATEAFF
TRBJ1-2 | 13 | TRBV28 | CATLNRVTGGYTF
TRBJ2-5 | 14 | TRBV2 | CASSEDTLGETQYF
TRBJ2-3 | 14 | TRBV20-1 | CSAFSQGGTDTQYF
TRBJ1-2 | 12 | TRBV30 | CALGRGNYGYTF
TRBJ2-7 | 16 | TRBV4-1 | CASSQRDLVDPYEQYF
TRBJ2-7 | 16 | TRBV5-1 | CASSDGLAESSYEQYF
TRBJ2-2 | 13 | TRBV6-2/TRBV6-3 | CASSPVLGGELFF
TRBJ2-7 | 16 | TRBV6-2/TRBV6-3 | CASSFGTSGNSYEQYF
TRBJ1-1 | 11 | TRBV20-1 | CSARENTEAFF
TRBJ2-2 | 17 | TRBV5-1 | CASRFFSSGPNTGELFF
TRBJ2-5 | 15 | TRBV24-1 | CATSDSTSGGETQYF
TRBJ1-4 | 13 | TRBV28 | CASSAGGNEKLFF
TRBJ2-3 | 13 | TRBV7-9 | CASSNINPDTQYF
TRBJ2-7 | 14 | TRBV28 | CASSFGGSLYEQYF
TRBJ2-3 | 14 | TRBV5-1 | CASSLGPSTDTQYF
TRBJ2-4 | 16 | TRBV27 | CASSLSLAVAKNIQYF
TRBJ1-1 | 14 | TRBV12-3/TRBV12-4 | CASRRNRGLTEAFF
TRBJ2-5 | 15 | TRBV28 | CASSSGGGPQETQYF
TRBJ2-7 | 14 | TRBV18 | CASSPRLGTHEQYF
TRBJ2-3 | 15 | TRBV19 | CASSIGQGAYDTQYF